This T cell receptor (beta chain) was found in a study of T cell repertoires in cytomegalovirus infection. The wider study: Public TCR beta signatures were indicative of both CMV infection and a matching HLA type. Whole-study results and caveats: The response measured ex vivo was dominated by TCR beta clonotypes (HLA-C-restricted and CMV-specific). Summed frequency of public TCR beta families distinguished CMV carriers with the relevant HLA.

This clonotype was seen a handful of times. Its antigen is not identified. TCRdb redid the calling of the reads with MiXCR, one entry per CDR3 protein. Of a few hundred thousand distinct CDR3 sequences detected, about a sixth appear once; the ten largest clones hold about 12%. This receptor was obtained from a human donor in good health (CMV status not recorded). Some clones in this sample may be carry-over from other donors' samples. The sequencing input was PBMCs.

CDR3 coding DNA: TGTGCCAGCACCAGGGGGGTCCTCTCTGGAAACACCATATATTTT. Protein: CASTRGVLSGNTIYF. The genes are TRBV6-6 and TRBJ1-3, with TRBD1 identical over 7 bases. With 7 bases clipped from V and 0 bases from J, the junction kept 6 bases outside the gene matches. The CDR3 length is 15 residues. Germline V CDR1 and CDR2: MNHNY, SVGAGI (reference sequence).